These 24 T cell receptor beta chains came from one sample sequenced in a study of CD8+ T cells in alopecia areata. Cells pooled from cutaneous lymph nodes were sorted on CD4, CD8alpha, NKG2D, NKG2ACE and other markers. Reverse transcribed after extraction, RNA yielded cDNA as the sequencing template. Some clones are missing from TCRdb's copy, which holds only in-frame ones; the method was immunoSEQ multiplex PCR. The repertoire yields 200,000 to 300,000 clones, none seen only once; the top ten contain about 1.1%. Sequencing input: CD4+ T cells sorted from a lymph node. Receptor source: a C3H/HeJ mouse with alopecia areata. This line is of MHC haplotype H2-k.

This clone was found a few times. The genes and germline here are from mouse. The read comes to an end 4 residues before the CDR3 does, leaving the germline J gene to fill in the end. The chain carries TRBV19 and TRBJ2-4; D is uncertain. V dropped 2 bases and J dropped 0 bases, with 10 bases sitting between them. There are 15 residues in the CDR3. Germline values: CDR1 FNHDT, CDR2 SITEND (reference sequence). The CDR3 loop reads CASSISWSSQNTLYF. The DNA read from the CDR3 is TGTGCCAGCAGTATTTCCTGGTCTAGTCAAAAC.

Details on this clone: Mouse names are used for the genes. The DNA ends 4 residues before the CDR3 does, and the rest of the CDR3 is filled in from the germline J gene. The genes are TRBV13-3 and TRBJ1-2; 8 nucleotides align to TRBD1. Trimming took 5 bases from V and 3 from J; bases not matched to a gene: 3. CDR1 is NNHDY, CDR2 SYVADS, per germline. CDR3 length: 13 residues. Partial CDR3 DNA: TGTGCCAGCAGGGACAGGGCGGACTCC. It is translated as CASRDRADS. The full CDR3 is CASRDRADSDYTF.

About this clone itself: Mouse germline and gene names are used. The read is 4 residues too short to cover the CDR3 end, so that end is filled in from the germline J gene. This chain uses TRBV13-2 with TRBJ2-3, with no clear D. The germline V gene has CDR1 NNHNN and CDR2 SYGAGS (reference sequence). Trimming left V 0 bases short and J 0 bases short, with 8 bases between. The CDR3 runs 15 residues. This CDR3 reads CASGDAAGSAETLYF. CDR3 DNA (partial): TGTGCCAGCGGTGATGCGGCTGGTAGTGCAGAA.

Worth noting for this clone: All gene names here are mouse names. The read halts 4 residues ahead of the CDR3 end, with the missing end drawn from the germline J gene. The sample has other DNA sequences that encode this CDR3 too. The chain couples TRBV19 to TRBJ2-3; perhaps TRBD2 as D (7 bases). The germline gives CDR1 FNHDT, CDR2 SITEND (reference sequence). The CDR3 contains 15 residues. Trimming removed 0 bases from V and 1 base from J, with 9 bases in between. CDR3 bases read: TGTGCCAGCAGTATAGGGGGGGCGGGTGCAGAA. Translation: CASSIGGAGAE. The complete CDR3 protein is CASSIGGAGAETLYF.

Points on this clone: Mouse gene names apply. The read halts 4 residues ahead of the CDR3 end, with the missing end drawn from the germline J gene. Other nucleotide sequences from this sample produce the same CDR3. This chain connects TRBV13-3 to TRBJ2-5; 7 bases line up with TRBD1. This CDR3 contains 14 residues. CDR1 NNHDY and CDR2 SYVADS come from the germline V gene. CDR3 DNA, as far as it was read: TGTGCCAGCAGCCCTCCACAGGGGAGGGAC. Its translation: CASSPPQGRD. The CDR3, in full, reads CASSPPQGRDTQYF.

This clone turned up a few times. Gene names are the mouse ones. CDR3 bases read: TGTGCCAGCAGTGAGAGGGGGCAGACTGCAGAA. This codes for CASSERGQTAE. The whole CDR3 protein reads CASSERGQTAETLYF. V usage is TRBV13-3 and J usage is TRBJ2-3, with D possibly being TRBD1 (7 bases). The read terminates 4 residues before the CDR3 end, so the remaining end is supplied by the germline J gene. In germline, CDR1 is NNHDY, CDR2 SYVADS. The V gene lost 2 bases and the J gene lost 2 bases, with 12 bases spanning the gap. This CDR3 has 15 amino acids.

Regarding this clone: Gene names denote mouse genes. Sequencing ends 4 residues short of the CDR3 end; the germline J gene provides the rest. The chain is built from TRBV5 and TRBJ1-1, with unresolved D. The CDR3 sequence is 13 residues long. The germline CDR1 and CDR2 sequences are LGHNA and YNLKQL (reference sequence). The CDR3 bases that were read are TGTGCCAGCAGCCAAGAAGTCAGAACA. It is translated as CASSQEVRT. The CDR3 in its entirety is CASSQEVRTEVFF.

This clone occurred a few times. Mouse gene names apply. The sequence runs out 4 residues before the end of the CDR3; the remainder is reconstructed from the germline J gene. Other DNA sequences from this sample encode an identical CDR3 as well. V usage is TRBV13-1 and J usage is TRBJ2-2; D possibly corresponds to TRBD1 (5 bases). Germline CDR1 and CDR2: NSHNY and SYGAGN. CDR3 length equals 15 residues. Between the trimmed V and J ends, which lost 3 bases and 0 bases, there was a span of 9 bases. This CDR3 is CASSATGANTGQLYF. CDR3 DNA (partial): TGTGCCAGCAGTGCAACAGGTGCAAACACCGGG.

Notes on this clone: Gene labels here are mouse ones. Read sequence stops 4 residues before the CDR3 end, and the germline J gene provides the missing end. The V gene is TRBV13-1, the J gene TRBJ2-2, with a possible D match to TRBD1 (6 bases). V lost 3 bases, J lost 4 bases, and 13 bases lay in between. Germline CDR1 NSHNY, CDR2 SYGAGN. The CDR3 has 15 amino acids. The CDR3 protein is CASSAAGVGTGQLYF. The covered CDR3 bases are TGTGCCAGCAGTGCCGCAGGGGTTGGCACCGGG.

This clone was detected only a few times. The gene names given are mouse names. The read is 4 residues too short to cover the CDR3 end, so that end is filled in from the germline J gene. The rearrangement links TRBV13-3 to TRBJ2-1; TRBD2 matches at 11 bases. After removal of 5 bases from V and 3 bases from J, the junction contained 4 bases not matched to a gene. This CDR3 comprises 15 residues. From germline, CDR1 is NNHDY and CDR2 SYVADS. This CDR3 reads CASRRGTGGYAEQFF. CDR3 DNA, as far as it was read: TGTGCCAGCAGGCGCGGGACTGGGGGCTATGCT.

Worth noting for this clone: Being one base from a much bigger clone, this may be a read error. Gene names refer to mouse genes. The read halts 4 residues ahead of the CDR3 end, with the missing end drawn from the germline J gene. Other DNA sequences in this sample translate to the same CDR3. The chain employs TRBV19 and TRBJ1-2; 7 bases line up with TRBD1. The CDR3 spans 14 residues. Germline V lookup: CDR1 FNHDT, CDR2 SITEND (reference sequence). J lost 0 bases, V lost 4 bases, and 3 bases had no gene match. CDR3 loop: CASSQGTANSDYTF. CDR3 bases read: TGTGCCAGCAGTCAAGGGACAGCAAACTCC. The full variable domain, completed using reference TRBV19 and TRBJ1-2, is GGIITQTPKFLIGQEGQKLTLKCQQNFNHDTMYWYRQDSGKGLRLIYYSITENDLQKGDLSEGYDASREKKSSFSLTVTSAQKNEMAVFLCASSQGTANSDYTFGSGTRLLVI.

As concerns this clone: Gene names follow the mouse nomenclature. The chain's CDR3 is CASSDVGVNAETLYF. CDR3 DNA, as far as it was read: TGTGCCAGCAGTGATGTGGGGGTGAATGCAGAA. The chain uses TRBV13-1 and TRBJ2-3; TRBD2 is a possible D gene (6 bases). The read ends 4 residues shy of where the CDR3 ends; the end is completed using the germline J gene. V lost 0 bases, J lost 2 bases, and 10 bases lay in between. The V gene's germline CDR1 is NSHNY and CDR2 SYGAGN. The CDR3 covers 15 residues.

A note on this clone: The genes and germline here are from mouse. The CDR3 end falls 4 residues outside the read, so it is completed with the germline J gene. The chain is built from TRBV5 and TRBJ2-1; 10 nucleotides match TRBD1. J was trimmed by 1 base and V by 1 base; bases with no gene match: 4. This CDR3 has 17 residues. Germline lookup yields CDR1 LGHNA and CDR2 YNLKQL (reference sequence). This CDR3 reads CASSQAPDRGNYAEQFF. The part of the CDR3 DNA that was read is TGTGCCAGCAGCCAAGCCCCGGACAGGGGGAACTATGCT.

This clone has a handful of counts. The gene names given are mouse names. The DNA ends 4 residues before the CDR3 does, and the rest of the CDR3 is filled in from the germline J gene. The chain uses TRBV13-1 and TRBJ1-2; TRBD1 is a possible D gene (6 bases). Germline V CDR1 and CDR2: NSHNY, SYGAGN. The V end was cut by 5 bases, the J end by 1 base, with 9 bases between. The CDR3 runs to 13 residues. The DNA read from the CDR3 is TGTGCCAGCAGGGAACAGGGAAACTCC. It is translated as CASREQGNS. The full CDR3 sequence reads CASREQGNSDYTF.

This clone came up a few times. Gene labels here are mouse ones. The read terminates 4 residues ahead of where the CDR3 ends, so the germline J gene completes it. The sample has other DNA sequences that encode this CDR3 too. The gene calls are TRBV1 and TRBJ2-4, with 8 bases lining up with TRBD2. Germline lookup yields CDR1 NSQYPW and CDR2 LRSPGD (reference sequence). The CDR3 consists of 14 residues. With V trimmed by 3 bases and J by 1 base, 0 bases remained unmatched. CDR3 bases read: TGCACCTGCAGTGCGACTGGGGGTCAAAAC. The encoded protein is CTCSATGGQN. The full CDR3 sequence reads CTCSATGGQNTLYF.

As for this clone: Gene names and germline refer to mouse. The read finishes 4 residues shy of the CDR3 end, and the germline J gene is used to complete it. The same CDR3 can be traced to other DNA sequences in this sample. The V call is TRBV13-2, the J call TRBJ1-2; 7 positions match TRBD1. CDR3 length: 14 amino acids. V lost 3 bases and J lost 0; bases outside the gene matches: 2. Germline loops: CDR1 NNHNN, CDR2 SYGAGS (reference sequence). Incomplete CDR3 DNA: TGTGCCAGCGGTGGTGGGACAGCAAACTCC. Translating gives CASGGGTANS. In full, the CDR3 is CASGGGTANSDYTF.

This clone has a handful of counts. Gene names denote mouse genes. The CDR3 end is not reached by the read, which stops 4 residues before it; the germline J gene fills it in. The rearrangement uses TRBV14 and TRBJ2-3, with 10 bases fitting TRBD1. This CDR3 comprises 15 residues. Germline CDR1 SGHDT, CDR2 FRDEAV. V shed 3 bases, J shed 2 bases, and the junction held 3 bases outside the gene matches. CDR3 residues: CASSSGTGVAETLYF. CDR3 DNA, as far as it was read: TGTGCCAGCAGTTCCGGGACAGGGGTTGCAGAA.

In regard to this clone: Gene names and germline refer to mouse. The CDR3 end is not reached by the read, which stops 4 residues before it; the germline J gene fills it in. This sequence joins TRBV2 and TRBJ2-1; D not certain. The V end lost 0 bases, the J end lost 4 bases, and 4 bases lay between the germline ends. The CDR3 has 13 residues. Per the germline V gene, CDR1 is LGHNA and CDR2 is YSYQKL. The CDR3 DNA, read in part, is TGTGCCAGCAGCCAAGATGGGTATGCT. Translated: CASSQDGYA. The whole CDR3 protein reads CASSQDGYAEQFF.

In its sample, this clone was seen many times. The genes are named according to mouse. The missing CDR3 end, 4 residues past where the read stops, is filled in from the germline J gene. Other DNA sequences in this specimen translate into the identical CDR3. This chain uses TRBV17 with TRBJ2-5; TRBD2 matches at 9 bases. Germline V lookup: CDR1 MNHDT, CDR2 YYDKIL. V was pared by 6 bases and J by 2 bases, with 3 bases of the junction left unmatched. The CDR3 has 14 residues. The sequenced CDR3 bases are TGTGCTAGCAGAAGACTGGGGGTCCAAGAC. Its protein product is CASRRLGVQD. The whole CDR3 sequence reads CASRRLGVQDTQYF.

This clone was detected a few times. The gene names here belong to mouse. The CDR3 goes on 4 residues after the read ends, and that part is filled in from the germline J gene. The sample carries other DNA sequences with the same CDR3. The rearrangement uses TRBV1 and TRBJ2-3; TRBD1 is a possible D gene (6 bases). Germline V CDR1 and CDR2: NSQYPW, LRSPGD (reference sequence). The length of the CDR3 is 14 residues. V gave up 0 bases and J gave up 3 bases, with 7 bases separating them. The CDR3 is CTCSADQGAETLYF. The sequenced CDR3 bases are TGCACCTGCAGTGCAGACCAGGGGGCAGAA.

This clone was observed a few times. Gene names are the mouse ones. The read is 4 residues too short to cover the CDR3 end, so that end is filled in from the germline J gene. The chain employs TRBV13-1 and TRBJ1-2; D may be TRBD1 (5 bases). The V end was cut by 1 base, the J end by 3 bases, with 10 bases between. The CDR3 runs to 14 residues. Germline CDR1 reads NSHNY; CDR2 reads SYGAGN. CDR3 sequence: CASSDLGEDSDYTF. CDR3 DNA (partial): TGTGCCAGCAGTGATCTGGGGGAGGACTCC.

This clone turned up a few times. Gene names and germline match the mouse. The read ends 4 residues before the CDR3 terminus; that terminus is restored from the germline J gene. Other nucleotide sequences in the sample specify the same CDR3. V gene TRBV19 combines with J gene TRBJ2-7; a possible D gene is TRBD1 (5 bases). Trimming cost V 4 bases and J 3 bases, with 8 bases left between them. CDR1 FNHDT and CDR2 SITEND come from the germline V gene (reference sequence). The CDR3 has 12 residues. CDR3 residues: CASSHQGYEQYF. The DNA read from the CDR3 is TGTGCCAGCAGTCATCAGGGCTAT.

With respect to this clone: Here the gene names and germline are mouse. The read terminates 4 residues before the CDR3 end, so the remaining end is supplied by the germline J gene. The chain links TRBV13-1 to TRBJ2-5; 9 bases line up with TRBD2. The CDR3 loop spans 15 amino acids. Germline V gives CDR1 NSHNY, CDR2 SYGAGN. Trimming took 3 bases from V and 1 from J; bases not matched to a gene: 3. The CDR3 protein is CASSGDWADQDTQYF. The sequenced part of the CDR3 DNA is TGTGCCAGCAGTGGGGACTGGGCCGACCAAGAC.

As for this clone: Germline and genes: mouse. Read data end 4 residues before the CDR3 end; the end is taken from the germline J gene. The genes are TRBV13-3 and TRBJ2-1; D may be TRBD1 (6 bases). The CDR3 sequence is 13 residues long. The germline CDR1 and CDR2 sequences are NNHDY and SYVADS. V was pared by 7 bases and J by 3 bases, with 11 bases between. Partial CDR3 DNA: TGTGCCAGCGAACAGGGCCGCTATGCT. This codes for CASEQGRYA. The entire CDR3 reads CASEQGRYAEQFF.